This entry is about one TCR beta chain. Its antigen is not identified. This specimen belongs to a study of lymphopenia after photon versus proton radiotherapy. Study-level results: A bigger post-nadir fall in TCR diversity correlated inversely with survival time in deceased patients. Under photons, naive T cells and diversity fell while effector/memory populations rose. Post-nadir diversity loss with photons came from oligoclonal expansion, particularly CD8+ Temra cells. Better survival with proton therapy was suggested as possible, not demonstrated.

The CDR3 is 13 residues long. Germline V gene data show CDR1 as SGHTA and CDR2 as FQGTGA. Trimming left V 1 base short and J 3 bases short, with 6 bases between. Assay: immunoSEQ multiplex PCR; the TCRdb copy retains only in-frame clones and omits some. The repertoire holds approximately 21,000 clones, with 85% as singletons. The V call is TRBV7-3, the J call TRBJ2-5; D is unresolved. This receptor was obtained from a man in his fifties or sixties with pancreatic cancer. Sequenced material: peripheral blood, taken from a patient treated with photon-based radiotherapy. Here the CDR3 reads CASSLNRKETQYF. The CDR3 nucleotides read TGTGCCAGCAGCTTAAATAGGAAAGAGACCCAGTACTTC.